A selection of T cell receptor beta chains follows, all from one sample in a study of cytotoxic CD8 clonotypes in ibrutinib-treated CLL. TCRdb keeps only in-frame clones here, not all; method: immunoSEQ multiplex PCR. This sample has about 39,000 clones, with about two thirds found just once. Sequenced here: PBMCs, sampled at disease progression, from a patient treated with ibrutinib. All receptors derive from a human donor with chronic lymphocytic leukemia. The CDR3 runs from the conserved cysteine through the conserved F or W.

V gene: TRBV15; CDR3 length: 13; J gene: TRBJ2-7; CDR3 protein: CATSSRRGIEQYF
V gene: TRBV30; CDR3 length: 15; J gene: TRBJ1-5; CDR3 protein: CAWSQGILSNQPQHF
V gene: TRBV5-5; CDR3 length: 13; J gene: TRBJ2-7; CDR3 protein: CASSLEDSYEQYF
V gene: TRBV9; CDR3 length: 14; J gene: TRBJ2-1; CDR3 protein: CASTGLAGANEQFF
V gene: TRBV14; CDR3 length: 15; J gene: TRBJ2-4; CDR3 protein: CASSRAGVAKNIQYF
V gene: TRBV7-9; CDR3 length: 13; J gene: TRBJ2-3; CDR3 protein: CASSLREADTQYF
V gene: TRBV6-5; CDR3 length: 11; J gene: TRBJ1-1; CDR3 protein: CASMKGRRAFF
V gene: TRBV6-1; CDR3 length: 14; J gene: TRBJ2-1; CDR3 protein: CASSEGQGWDEQFF
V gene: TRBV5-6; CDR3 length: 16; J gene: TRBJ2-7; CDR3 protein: CASSLQGASGSYEQYF
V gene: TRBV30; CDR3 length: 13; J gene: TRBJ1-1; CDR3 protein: CAWSGGLYTEAFF
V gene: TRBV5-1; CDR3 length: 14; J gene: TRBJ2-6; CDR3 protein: CASSASSGANVLTF
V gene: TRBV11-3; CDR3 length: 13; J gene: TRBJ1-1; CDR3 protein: CASSFSMNTEAFF
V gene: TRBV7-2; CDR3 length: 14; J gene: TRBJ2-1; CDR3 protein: CASTSGTSYNEQFF
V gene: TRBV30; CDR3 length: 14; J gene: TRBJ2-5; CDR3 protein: CAWNRGTPTETQYF
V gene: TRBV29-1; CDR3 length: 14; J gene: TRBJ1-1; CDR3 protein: CSVVSGASLTEAFF
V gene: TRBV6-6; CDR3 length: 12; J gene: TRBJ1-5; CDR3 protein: CASSPPGQPQHF
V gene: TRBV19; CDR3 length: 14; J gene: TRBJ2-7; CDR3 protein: CASSIDGQVYEQYF